Below, 10 T cell receptor beta chains from the same sample are listed, as sequenced in a study of cytomegalovirus exposure and HLA in healthy donors. The PCR had 60 Vbeta and 13 Jbeta primers. Assay: immunoSEQ multiplex PCR; the TCRdb copy retains only in-frame clones and omits some. The data hold approximately 210,000 clones, with more than 75% observed a single time. Sequencing was done on a sample of PBMCs. The receptors come from a male donor in good health and CMV-seropositive.

The J gene is TRBJ2-7, the V gene TRBV5-8; TRBD1 might be the D (6 bases). Germline CDR1 reads SGHTS; CDR2 reads YDEGEE. The CDR3 has 15 amino acids. The V end was cut by 5 bases, the J end by 1 base, with 16 bases between. This CDR3 is CASSESRGYSYEQYF. The DNA for the CDR3 is TGTGCCAGCAGTGAATCTAGGGGGTATTCCTACGAGCAGTACTTC.

This chain links TRBV7-9 with TRBJ2-7; no definite D call. The V end was cut by 2 bases, the J end by 4 bases, with 3 bases between. Germline V CDR1 and CDR2: SEHNR, FQNEAQ (reference sequence). The CDR3 totals 11 residues. The CDR3, as DNA: TGTGCCAGCAGCTTACTATACGAGCAGTACTTC. This codes for CASSLLYEQYF.

The V gene is TRBV6-5, the J gene TRBJ2-7; 11 nucleotides match TRBD1. With 2 bases clipped from V and 3 bases from J, the junction kept 6 bases outside the gene matches. Germline assignment: CDR1 MNHEY and CDR2 SVGAGI. CDR3 length equals 16 residues. CDR3 loop: CASSYQYGTGGYEQYF. CDR3 coding DNA: TGTGCCAGCAGTTACCAATATGGGACAGGGGGCTACGAGCAGTACTTC.

The rearrangement joins TRBV7-3 to TRBJ2-6; TRBD1 is a possible D gene (6 bases). CDR1 and CDR2 from the germline V gene are SGHTA and FQGTGA. The V gene lost 5 bases and the J gene lost 5 bases, with 13 bases spanning the gap. The CDR3 contains 15 residues. Here the CDR3 DNA reads TGTGCCAGCAGCCTCGGACAGCCCAGGGCCAACGTCCTGACTTTC. Translating gives CASSLGQPRANVLTF.

This rearrangement joins TRBV6-5 to TRBJ2-4, with D possibly matching TRBD2 (5 bases). This CDR3 spans 14 amino acids. From germline, CDR1 is MNHEY and CDR2 SVGAGI. With 4 bases removed from V and 9 bases from J, the gap between germline ends came to 16 bases. The CDR3 nucleotides read TGTGCCAGCAGTTCCCCGGGATTGATAGGCATTCAGTACTTC. Translated: CASSSPGLIGIQYF.

The chain recombines TRBV19 with TRBJ1-5; 8 positions agree with TRBD1. The CDR3 contains 16 residues. Germline trimming cut 4 bases from V and 3 bases from J; bases unmatched to any gene: 8. The germline gives CDR1 LNHDA, CDR2 SQIVND (reference sequence). In DNA, the CDR3 is TGTGCCAGTAGTAGGGAGGCAGGGGGCTTCAATCAGCCCCAGCATTTT. This translates into CASSREAGGFNQPQHF.

In this sample, this clone turned up a few times. This chain connects TRBV6-5 to TRBJ1-2; no reliable D call. Germline CDR1 is MNHEY and CDR2 is SVGAGI. CDR3 length: 14 residues. Trimming removed 7 bases at V and 5 bases at J, with 17 bases between. This CDR3 reads CASISEGRGYGYTF. The DNA of the CDR3 is TGTGCCAGCATCTCCGAGGGTCGGGGTTATGGCTACACCTTC.

This clone was detected only a few times. The V and J genes are TRBV7-9 and TRBJ2-7, with 11 bases matching TRBD2. The CDR3 extends over 15 amino acids. Germline V gene sequence: CDR1 SEHNR, CDR2 FQNEAQ (reference sequence). The trim removed 5 bases at V and 4 bases at J, leaving 7 bases unmatched. Here the CDR3 DNA reads TGTGCCAGCAGCCACCCACTAGCGGGAGCATACGAGCAGTACTTC. Residues: CASSHPLAGAYEQYF. The full variable domain, with the rest looked up from reference TRBV7-9 and TRBJ2-7, is DTGVSQNPRHKITKRGQNVTFRCDPISEHNRLYWYRQTLGQGPEFLTYFQNEAQLEKSRLLSDRFSAERPKGSFSTLEIQRTEQGDSAMYLCASSHPLAGAYEQYFGPGTRLTVT.

J is TRBJ1-2 and V is TRBV7-6; 8 nucleotides match TRBD1. This CDR3 region has 13 residues. Per germline, CDR1 SGHVS and CDR2 FNYEAQ. V lost 5 bases, J lost 8 bases, and 7 bases stayed unmatched. CDR3 coding DNA: TGTGCCAGCAGCAAATCAGGGGGCGAGGGCTACACCTTC. It yields the protein CASSKSGGEGYTF. Full variable domain (missing parts from reference TRBV7-6 and TRBJ1-2): GAGVSQSPRYKVTKRGQDVALRCDPISGHVSLYWYRQALGQGPEFLTYFNYEAQQDKSGLPNDRFSAERPEGSISTLTIQRTEQRDSAMYRCASSKSGGEGYTFGSGTRLTVV.

This chain connects TRBV11-1 to TRBJ1-6, with D possibly matching TRBD1 (6 bases). CDR3 length: 12 amino acids. Trimming removed 5 bases from V and 8 bases from J, with 7 bases in between. Germline V gene lookup returns CDR1 SGHAT and CDR2 FQDESV (reference sequence). The chain's CDR3 is CASSRTDSPLHF. In nucleotides, the CDR3 is TGTGCCAGCAGCCGGACAGATTCACCCCTCCACTTT.